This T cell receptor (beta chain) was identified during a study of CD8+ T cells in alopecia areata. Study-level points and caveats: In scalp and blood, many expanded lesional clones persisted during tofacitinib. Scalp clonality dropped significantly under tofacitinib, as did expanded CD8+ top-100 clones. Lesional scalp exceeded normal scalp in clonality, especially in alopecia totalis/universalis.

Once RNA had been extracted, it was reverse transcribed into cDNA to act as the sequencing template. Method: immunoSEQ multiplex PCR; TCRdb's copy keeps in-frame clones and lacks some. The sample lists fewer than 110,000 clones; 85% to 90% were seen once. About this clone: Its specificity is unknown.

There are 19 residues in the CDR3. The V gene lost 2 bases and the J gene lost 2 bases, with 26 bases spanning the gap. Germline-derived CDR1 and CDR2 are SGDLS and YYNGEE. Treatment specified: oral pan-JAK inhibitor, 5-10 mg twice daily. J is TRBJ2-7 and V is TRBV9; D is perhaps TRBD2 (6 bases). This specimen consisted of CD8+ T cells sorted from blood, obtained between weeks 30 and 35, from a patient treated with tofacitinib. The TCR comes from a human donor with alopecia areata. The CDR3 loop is CASSVIKDLLGGLAYEQYF. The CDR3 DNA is TGTGCCAGCAGCGTTATAAAGGACCTTCTTGGAGGGTTGGCCTACGAGCAGTACTTC. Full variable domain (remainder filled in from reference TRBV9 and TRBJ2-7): DSGVTQTPKHLITATGQRVTLRCSPRSGDLSVYWYQQSLDQGLQFLIQYYNGEERAKGNILERFSAQQFPDLHSELNLSSLELGDSALYFCASSVIKDLLGGLAYEQYFGPGTRLTVT.